This T cell receptor (beta chain) is from a study of technical replicates of blood from a few donors. This clone was counted a few times. The repertoire was sequenced with immunoSEQ multiplex PCR; TCRdb's copy has only in-frame clones and lacks some. Altogether some 77,000 clones are present, about 91% being singletons, with the ten largest covering approximately 0.41%. This CDR3 contains 14 residues. The V gene's germline CDR1 is WNHNN and CDR2 SYGVQD (reference sequence). V lost 5 bases, J lost 2 bases, and 11 bases lay in between. The clonotype was recovered from a human donor in good health. The specimen sequenced was T cells isolated from PBMCs. The chain couples TRBV10-1 to TRBJ2-3, with D tentatively TRBD2 (5 bases). The CDR3 reads CASSHSGYTDTQYF. For the CDR3, the DNA is TGCGCCAGCAGTCACAGCGGCTACACAGATACGCAGTATTTT.